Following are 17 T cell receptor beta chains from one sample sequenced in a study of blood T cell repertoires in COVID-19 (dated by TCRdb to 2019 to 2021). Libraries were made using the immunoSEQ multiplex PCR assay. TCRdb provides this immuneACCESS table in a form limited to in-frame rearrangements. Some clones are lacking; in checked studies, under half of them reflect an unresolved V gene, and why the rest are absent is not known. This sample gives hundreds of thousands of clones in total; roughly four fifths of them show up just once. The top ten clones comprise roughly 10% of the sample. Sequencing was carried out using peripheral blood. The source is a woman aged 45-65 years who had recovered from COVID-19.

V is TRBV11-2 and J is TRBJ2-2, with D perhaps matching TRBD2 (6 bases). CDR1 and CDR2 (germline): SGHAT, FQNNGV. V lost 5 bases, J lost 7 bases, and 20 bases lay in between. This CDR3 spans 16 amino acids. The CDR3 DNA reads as TGTGCCAGCAGCGTATTGCTGGGGACTCCTCGCGGGGAGCTGTTTTTT. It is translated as CASSVLLGTPRGELFF.

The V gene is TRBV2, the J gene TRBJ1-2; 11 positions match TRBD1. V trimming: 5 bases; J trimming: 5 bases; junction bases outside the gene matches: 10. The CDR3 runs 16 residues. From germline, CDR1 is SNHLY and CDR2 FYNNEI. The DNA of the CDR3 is TGTGCCAGCAGTATTTCCGGGACAGGGGGACTTTATGGCTACACCTTC. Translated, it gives CASSISGTGGLYGYTF.

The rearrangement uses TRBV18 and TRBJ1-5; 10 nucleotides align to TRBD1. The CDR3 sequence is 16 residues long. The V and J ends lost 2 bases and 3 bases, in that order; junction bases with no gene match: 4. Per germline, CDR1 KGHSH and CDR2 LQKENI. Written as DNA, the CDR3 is TGTGCCAGCTCACCAAGTGGGACAGGGGTCAATCAGCCCCAGCATTTT. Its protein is CASSPSGTGVNQPQHF.

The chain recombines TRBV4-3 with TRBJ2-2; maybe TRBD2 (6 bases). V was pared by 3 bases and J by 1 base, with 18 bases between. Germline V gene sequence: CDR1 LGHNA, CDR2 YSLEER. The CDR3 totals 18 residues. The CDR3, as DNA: TGCGCCAGCAGCCAGAGGCCATCGGGGGAGGTGAACACCGGGGAGCTGTTTTTT. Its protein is CASSQRPSGEVNTGELFF.

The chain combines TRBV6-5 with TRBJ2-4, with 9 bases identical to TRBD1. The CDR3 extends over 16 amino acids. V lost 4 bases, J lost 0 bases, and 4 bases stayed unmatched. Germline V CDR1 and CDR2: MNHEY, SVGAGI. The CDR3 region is CASSWDRALAKNIQYF. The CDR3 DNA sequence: TGTGCCAGCAGTTGGGACAGGGCTTTAGCCAAAAACATTCAGTACTTC.

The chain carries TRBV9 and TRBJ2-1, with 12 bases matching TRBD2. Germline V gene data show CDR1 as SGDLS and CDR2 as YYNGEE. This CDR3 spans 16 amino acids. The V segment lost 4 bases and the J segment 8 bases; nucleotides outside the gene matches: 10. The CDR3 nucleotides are TGTGCCAGCAGCCCTCGACTAGCGGGGGACCGGGATGAGCAGTTCTTC. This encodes CASSPRLAGDRDEQFF.

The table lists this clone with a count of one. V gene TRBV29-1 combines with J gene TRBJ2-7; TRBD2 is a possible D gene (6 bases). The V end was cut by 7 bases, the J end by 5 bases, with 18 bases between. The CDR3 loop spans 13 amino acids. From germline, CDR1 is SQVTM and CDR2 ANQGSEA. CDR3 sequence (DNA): TGCAGCGCCCCACCCCGGGGGTCCCACGAGCAGTACTTC. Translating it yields CSAPPRGSHEQYF.

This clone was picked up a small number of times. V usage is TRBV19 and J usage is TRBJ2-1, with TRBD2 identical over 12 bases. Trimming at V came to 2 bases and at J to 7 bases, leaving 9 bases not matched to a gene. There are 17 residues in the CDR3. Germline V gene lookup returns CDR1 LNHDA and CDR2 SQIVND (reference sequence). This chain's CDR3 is CASSIRRLAGGGNEQFF. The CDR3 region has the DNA TGTGCCAGTAGTATAAGGCGGCTAGCGGGAGGGGGGAATGAGCAGTTCTTC.

CDR3 in DNA: TGTGCCAGCAGTCCCGGGAGTGGGACAGACTATGGCTACACCTTC. This translates into CASSPGSGTDYGYTF. The V gene is TRBV6-5, the J gene TRBJ1-2; 7 bases align to TRBD1. The germline CDR1 and CDR2 sequences are MNHEY and SVGAGI. The CDR3 extends over 15 amino acids. After removal of 5 bases from V and 3 bases from J, the junction contained 9 bases not matched to a gene.

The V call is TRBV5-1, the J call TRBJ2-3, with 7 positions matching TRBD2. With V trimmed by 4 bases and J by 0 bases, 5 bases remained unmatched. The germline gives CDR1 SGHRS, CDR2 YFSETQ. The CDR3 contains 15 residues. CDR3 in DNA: TGCGCCAGCAGCCTGGGGGGGACTAGCACAGATACGCAGTATTTT. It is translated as CASSLGGTSTDTQYF.

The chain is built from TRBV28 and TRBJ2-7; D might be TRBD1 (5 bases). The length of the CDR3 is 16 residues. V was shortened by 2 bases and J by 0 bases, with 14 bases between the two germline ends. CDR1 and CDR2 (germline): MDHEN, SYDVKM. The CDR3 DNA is TGTGCCAGCAGTTTACAGGGCGTGGAAGACTCCTACGAGCAGTACTTC. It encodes CASSLQGVEDSYEQYF.

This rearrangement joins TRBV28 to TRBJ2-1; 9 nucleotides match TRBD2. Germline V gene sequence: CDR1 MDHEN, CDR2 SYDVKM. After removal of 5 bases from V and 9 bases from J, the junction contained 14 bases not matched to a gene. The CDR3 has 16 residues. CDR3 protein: CASSPKGGLADGEQFF. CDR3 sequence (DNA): TGTGCCAGCAGTCCCAAAGGGGGACTAGCAGACGGTGAGCAGTTCTTC.

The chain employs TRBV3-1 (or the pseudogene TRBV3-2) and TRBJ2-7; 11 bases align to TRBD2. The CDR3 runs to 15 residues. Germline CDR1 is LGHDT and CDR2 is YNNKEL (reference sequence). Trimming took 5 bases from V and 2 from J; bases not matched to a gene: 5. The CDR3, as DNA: TGTGCCAGCAGCTTCCGACTAGCGGGGACCTACGAGCAGTACTTC. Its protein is CASSFRLAGTYEQYF.

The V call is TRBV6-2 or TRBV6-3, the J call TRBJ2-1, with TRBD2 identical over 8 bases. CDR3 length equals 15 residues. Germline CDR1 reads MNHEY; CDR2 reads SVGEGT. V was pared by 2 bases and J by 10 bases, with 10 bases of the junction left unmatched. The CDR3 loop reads CASSYTGTSGEEQFF. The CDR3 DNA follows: TGTGCCAGCAGTTACACCGGGACTAGTGGGGAGGAGCAGTTCTTC.

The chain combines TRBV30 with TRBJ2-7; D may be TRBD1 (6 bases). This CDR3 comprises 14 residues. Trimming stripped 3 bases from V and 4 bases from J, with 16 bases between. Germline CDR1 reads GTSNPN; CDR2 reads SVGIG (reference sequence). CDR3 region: CAWSPPGAGYEQYF. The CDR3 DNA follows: TGTGCCTGGAGCCCTCCAGGGGCTGGGTACGAGCAGTACTTC.

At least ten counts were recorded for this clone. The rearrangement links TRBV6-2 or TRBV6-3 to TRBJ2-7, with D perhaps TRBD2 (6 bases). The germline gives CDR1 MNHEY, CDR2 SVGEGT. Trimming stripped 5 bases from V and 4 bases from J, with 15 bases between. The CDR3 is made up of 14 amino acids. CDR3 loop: CASSQPGLKYEQYF. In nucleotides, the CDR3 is TGTGCCAGCAGTCAACCGGGACTCAAATACGAGCAGTACTTC.

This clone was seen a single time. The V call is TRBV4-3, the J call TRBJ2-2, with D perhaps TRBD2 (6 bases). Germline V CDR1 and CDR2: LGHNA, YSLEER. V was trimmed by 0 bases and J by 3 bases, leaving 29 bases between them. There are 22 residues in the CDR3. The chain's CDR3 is CASSQDPPGSGVRAWDTGELFF. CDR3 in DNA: TGCGCCAGCAGCCAAGATCCGCCTGGATCGGGAGTCAGGGCTTGGGACACCGGGGAGCTGTTTTTT.